This is a list of T cell receptor beta chains from one sample in a study of T cell changes during pregnancy in multiple sclerosis. Produced via immunoSEQ multiplex PCR; TCRdb's table is partial and in-frame only. The table has some 50,000 clones, roughly 94% seen once. Sequences were derived from CD8+ T cells from peripheral blood mononuclear cells, sampled in the first trimester of pregnancy. These receptors originate from a female donor with multiple sclerosis, enrolled in a pregnancy study. The CDR3 runs from the conserved cysteine through the conserved F or W. Fields, in order: clone size, V gene, D gene, J gene, CDR3 DNA, CDR3 protein. D genes are given only for firm matches. Size is omitted from some rows. Given values are once, few, many or a class for expanded clones.

clone size: once
V gene: TRBV13
D gene: NA
J gene: TRBJ2-7
CDR3 DNA: TGTGCCAGCAGCTTAGGTGCCGGGTCTTCCTACGAGCAGTACTTC
CDR3 protein: CASSLGAGSSYEQYF

clone size: NA
V gene: TRBV5-1
D gene: TRBD1
J gene: TRBJ1-3
CDR3 DNA: TGCGCCAGCAGCTTGGAGGGACAGGGAGCCTTGGGCACCATATATTTT
CDR3 protein: CASSLEGQGALGTIYF

clone size: NA
V gene: TRBV7-8
D gene: TRBD1
J gene: TRBJ2-7
CDR3 DNA: TGTGCCAGCAGCTTAGTTAAACAGGGGGCATACGAGCAGTACTTC
CDR3 protein: CASSLVKQGAYEQYF

clone size: NA
V gene: TRBV19
D gene: NA
J gene: TRBJ2-6
CDR3 DNA: TGTGCCAGTAGTATAGCCCTCTCTGGGGCCAACGTCCTGACTTTC
CDR3 protein: CASSIALSGANVLTF

clone size: NA
V gene: TRBV27
D gene: TRBD2
J gene: TRBJ2-5
CDR3 DNA: TGTGCCAGCAGCCAAGGACTAGCGGGAGGCGAGACCCAGTACTTC
CDR3 protein: CASSQGLAGGETQYF

clone size: NA
V gene: TRBV5-6
D gene: NA
J gene: TRBJ1-1
CDR3 DNA: TGTGCCAGCAGGGAGGGCCCCCAGGGTAACACTGAAGCTTTCTTT
CDR3 protein: CASREGPQGNTEAFF

clone size: NA
V gene: TRBV27
D gene: NA
J gene: TRBJ2-1
CDR3 DNA: TGTGCCAGCAGTCCCTTAAGGTCGGGGTTTGGAAATGAGCAGTTCTTC
CDR3 protein: CASSPLRSGFGNEQFF

clone size: NA
V gene: TRBV27
D gene: TRBD1
J gene: TRBJ2-3
CDR3 DNA: TGTGCCAGCAGTTTATCTCAGGGGGCCCCCACAGATACGCAGTATTTT
CDR3 protein: CASSLSQGAPTDTQYF

clone size: NA
V gene: TRBV7-3
D gene: NA
J gene: TRBJ1-1
CDR3 DNA: TGTGCCAGCAGCTCCTTGGGGGGGAACACTGAAGCTTTCTTT
CDR3 protein: CASSSLGGNTEAFF

clone size: NA
V gene: TRBV7-9
D gene: NA
J gene: TRBJ2-7
CDR3 DNA: TGTGCCAGCAGCAATCAACACACTAGCTTCGGCGAGCAGTACTTC
CDR3 protein: CASSNQHTSFGEQYF

clone size: NA
V gene: TRBV19
D gene: TRBD2
J gene: TRBJ2-1
CDR3 DNA: TGTGCCAGTAGTATCGGGACTAGCGGGATCAATGAGCAGTTCTTC
CDR3 protein: CASSIGTSGINEQFF

clone size: NA
V gene: TRBV20-1
D gene: NA
J gene: TRBJ2-2
CDR3 DNA: TGCAGTGCTGCAGGGGCCGGGGAGCTGTTTTTT
CDR3 protein: CSAAGAGELFF

clone size: NA
V gene: TRBV11-2
D gene: NA
J gene: TRBJ1-1
CDR3 DNA: TGTGCCAGCAACAGGGTAGGCACTGAAGCTTTCTTT
CDR3 protein: CASNRVGTEAFF

clone size: NA
V gene: TRBV30
D gene: NA
J gene: TRBJ1-1
CDR3 DNA: TGTGCCTGGACCCTCGCGGGACCAACTGAAGCTTTCTTT
CDR3 protein: CAWTLAGPTEAFF

clone size: NA
V gene: TRBV19
D gene: NA
J gene: TRBJ1-5
CDR3 DNA: TGTGCCAGTAGAATGGGGGGTTTTTGGGGTCAGCCCCAGCATTTT
CDR3 protein: CASRMGGFWGQPQHF